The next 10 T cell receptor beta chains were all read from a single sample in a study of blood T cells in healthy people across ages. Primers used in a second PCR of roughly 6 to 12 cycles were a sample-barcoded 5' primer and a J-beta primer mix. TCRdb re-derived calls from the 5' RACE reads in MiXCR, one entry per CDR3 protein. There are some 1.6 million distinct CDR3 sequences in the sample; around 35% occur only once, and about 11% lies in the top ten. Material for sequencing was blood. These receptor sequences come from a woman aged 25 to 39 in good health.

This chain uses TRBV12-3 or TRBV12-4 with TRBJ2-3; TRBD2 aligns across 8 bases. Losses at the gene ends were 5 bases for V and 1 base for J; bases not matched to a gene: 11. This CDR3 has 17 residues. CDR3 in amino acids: CASSVLGLGEGTDTQYF. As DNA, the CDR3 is TGTGCCAGCAGTGTCTTGGGACTAGGAGAGGGCACAGATACGCAGTATTTT.

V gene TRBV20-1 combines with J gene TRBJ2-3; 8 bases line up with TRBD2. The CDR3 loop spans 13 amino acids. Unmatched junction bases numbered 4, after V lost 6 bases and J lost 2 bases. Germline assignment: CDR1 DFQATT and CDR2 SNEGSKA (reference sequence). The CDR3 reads CSALAGPTDTQYF. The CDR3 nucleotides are TGCAGTGCCTTAGCGGGGCCCACAGATACGCAGTATTTT.

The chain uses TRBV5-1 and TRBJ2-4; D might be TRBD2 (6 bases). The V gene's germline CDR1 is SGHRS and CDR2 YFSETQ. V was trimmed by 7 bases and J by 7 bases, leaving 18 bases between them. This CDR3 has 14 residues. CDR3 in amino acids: CASGRSGEGNIQYF. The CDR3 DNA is TGCGCCAGCGGCCGGTCGGGAGAAGGGAACATTCAGTACTTC.

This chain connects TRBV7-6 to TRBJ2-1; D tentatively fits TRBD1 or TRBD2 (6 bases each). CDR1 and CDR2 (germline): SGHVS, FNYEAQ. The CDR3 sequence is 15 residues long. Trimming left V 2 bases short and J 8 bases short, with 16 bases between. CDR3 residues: CASSLTEEGGDEQFF. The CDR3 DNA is TGTGCCAGCAGCTTAACGGAGGAGGGGGGCGATGAGCAGTTCTTC.

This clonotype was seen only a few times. In DNA, the CDR3 is TGTGCCAGCAGTTCCGCAGGGGGCGGATCAAATGGCTACACCTTC. Protein product: CASSSAGGGSNGYTF. The rearrangement uses TRBV6-5 and TRBJ1-2; 8 bases align to TRBD1. The CDR3 loop spans 15 amino acids. V shed 4 bases, J shed 6 bases, and the junction held 10 bases outside the gene matches. Germline V gene sequence: CDR1 MNHEY, CDR2 SVGAGI.

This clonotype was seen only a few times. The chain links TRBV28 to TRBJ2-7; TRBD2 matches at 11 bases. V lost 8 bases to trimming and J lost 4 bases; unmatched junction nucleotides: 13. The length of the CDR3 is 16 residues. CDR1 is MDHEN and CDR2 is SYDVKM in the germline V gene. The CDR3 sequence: CASPPSPSSGRYEQYF. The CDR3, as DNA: TGTGCCAGCCCTCCGTCCCCGTCTAGCGGGAGGTACGAGCAGTACTTC.

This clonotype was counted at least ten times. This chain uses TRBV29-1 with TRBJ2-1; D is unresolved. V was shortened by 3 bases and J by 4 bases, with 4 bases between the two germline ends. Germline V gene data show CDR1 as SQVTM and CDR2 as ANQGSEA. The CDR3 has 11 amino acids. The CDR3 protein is CSVDGYNEQFF. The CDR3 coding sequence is TGCAGCGTTGACGGTTACAATGAGCAGTTCTTC.

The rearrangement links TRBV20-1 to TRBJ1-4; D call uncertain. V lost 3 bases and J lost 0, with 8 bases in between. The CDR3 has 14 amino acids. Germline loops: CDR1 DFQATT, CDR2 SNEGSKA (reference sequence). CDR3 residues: CSASPGATNEKLFF. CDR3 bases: TGCAGTGCTAGCCCAGGCGCAACTAATGAAAAACTGTTTTTT.

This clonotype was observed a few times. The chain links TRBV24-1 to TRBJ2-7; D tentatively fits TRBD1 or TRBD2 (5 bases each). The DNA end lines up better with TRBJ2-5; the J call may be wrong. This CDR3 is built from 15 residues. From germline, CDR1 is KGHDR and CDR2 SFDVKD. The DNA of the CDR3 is TGTGCCACCAGTGATTTCGGGGACCCACAAGAGACCCAGTACTTC. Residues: CATSDFGDPQETQYF.

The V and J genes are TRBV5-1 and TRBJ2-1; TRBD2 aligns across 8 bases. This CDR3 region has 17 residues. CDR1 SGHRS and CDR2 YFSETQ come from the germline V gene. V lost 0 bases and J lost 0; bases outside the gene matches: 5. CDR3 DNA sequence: TGCGCCAGCAGCTTGGCTTCGGGGGGGCTCTCCTACAATGAGCAGTTCTTC. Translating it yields CASSLASGGLSYNEQFF.